These 19 T cell receptor beta chains were all obtained from the same sample, sequenced in a study of blood T cell repertoires in COVID-19. Assay: immunoSEQ multiplex PCR; the TCRdb copy retains only in-frame clones and omits some. This table has 65,000 or so clones, roughly 90% appearing once. The sequenced material came from peripheral blood. The receptors originated from a man in his sixties with acute or convalescent COVID-19.

The chain links TRBV30 to TRBJ2-5, with TRBD1 matching 7 bases. Germline CDR1 is GTSNPN and CDR2 is SVGIG (reference sequence). The CDR3 runs 15 residues. The trim removed 0 bases at V and 4 bases at J, leaving 8 bases unmatched. The CDR3 is CAWSVLGRGTETQYF. In DNA form, the CDR3 reads TGTGCCTGGAGTGTACTGGGCAGGGGGACAGAGACCCAGTACTTC.

The chain uses TRBV6-6 and TRBJ1-5, with D possibly matching TRBD1 (6 bases). CDR3 length: 13 amino acids. V was pared by 7 bases and J by 1 base, with 8 bases between. Germline-derived CDR1 and CDR2 are MNHNY and SVGAGI (reference sequence). The chain's CDR3 is CASTTGSNQPQHF. CDR3 bases: TGTGCCAGCACAACAGGGAGCAATCAGCCCCAGCATTTT.

The chain couples TRBV4-1 to TRBJ2-5; TRBD1 aligns across 8 bases. V lost 1 base, J lost 1 base, and 8 bases stayed unmatched. Germline V gene sequence: CDR1 MGHRA, CDR2 YSYEKL. The CDR3 sequence is 17 residues long. CDR3 amino acids: CASSQAWDRPRQETQYF. As DNA, the CDR3 is TGCGCCAGCAGCCAAGCGTGGGACAGGCCACGCCAAGAGACCCAGTACTTC.

J is TRBJ2-7 and V is TRBV19, with D uncertain. The CDR3 extends over 11 amino acids. V lost 4 bases, J lost 4 bases, and 5 bases lay in between. Germline V gene data show CDR1 as LNHDA and CDR2 as SQIVND (reference sequence). CDR3 nucleotide sequence: TGTGCCAGTAGTAACGGGTACGAGCAGTACTTC. It specifies CASSNGYEQYF.

The rearrangement uses TRBV19 and TRBJ1-2; the D is unclear. Trimming removed 0 bases from V and 6 bases from J, with 14 bases in between. CDR1 and CDR2 from the germline V gene are LNHDA and SQIVND (reference sequence). The CDR3 is made up of 15 amino acids. CDR3 sequence reads: CASSIDSRGRHGYTF. CDR3 nucleotides: TGTGCCAGTAGTATAGATTCACGGGGAAGGCATGGCTACACCTTC.

The chain has TRBV6-1 and TRBJ1-2, with a tentative D call TRBD1 (6 bases). Germline CDR1 MNHNS, CDR2 SASEGT. V was pared by 4 bases and J by 8 bases, with 26 bases between. The CDR3 is 17 amino acids. DNA for the CDR3: TGTGCCAGCAGTGCTTCAGACACAGGGCTCGGAACCGCCGGCTACACCTTC. It yields the protein CASSASDTGLGTAGYTF.

The chain is built from TRBV6-2 or TRBV6-3 and TRBJ2-1; 7 nucleotides align to TRBD2. The CDR3 length is 17 residues. From germline, CDR1 is MNHEY and CDR2 SVGEGT. Trimming removed 5 bases from V and 0 bases from J; junction bases left unmatched: 10. CDR3: CASSETGGYSSYNEQFF. The DNA for the CDR3 is TGTGCCAGCAGTGAGACGGGGGGTTACAGCTCCTACAATGAGCAGTTCTTC.

The genes are TRBV5-1 and TRBJ1-1, with 10 bases fitting TRBD1. Trimming removed 7 bases from V and 1 base from J; junction bases left unmatched: 10. This CDR3 has 16 residues. Germline V CDR1 and CDR2: SGHRS, YFSETQ. The CDR3 region has the DNA TGCGCCAGCGGACGGGGACAGGGGTGGGAGAACACTGAAGCTTTCTTT. Protein product: CASGRGQGWENTEAFF.

This clone came up once. The rearrangement joins TRBV5-4 to TRBJ1-1; 8 bases match TRBD1. Germline V lookup: CDR1 SGHNT, CDR2 YYREEE (reference sequence). The CDR3 extends over 15 amino acids. J gave up 4 bases and V 4 bases, and 9 bases lay outside the gene matches. CDR3 sequence: CASSVGWTGPTEAFF. The CDR3 DNA follows: TGTGCCAGCAGCGTGGGGTGGACAGGGCCCACTGAAGCTTTCTTT.

The rearrangement links TRBV5-1 to TRBJ2-2, with D possibly matching TRBD2 (5 bases). The V gene lost 1 base and the J gene lost 6 bases, with 13 bases spanning the gap. The CDR3 consists of 15 residues. The germline gives CDR1 SGHRS, CDR2 YFSETQ. This chain's CDR3 is CASSLKVPGSGELFF. The CDR3 DNA reads as TGCGCCAGCAGCTTGAAAGTACCGGGATCCGGGGAGCTGTTTTTT.

This sequence joins TRBV5-1 and TRBJ1-5; D is possibly TRBD1 (5 bases). The V gene's germline CDR1 is SGHRS and CDR2 YFSETQ. The CDR3 is 15 residues long. The germline V and J ends were trimmed by 3 bases and 0 bases, with 10 bases remaining between them. CDR3 in DNA: TGCGCCAGCAGCTATCGGACAAATAGCAATCAGCCCCAGCATTTT. Translating gives CASSYRTNSNQPQHF.

Worth noting for this clone: This sample also contains other DNA sequences that code for the same CDR3. This chain links TRBV30 with TRBJ1-1; D is uncertain. Trimming removed 2 bases at V and 4 bases at J, with 5 bases between. The CDR3 runs to 11 residues. Per germline, CDR1 GTSNPN and CDR2 SVGIG (reference sequence). The CDR3 nucleotides are TGTGCCTGGAGTCGAGGCACTGAAGCTTTCTTT. Amino acids: CAWSRGTEAFF.

This chain joins TRBV6-2 or TRBV6-3 and TRBJ2-7; 14 nucleotides agree with TRBD2. Trimming removed 6 bases from V and 4 bases from J; junction bases left unmatched: 8. The CDR3 is 16 residues long. The V gene's germline CDR1 is MNHEY and CDR2 SVGEGT. CDR3: CASRYGTSGGSYEQYF. The CDR3 nucleotides are TGTGCCAGCAGGTACGGGACTAGCGGGGGTTCTTACGAGCAGTACTTC.

CDR3 amino acids: CASSLTGLFAGELFF. The CDR3, as DNA: TGTGCCAGCAGCTTGACAGGGCTTTTCGCCGGGGAGCTGTTTTTT. The chain employs TRBV27 and TRBJ2-2; 7 bases map to TRBD1. CDR1 MNHEY and CDR2 SMNVEV come from the germline V gene (reference sequence). The ends lost 6 bases at V and 6 bases at J; junction bases unmatched: 10. The CDR3 runs to 15 residues.

The V call is TRBV19, the J call TRBJ2-2; 9 bases match TRBD1. The CDR3 length is 15 residues. Germline trimming cut 7 bases from V and 6 bases from J; bases unmatched to any gene: 9. Germline V gene lookup returns CDR1 LNHDA and CDR2 SQIVND (reference sequence). CDR3 sequence: CASTIGTGKAGELFF. The CDR3 DNA follows: TGTGCCAGTACCATCGGGACAGGGAAAGCCGGGGAGCTGTTTTTT. Looking up the rest from reference TRBV19 and TRBJ2-2 gives the full variable domain: DGGITQSPKYLFRKEGQNVTLSCEQNLNHDAMYWYRQDPGQGLRLIYYSQIVNDFQKGDIAEGYSVSREKKESFPLTVTSAQKNPTAFYLCASTIGTGKAGELFFGEGSRLTVL.

V is TRBV5-6 and J is TRBJ1-1, with no clear D. CDR3 length: 16 amino acids. The germline gives CDR1 SGHDT, CDR2 YYEEEE. The ends were cut back, 1 base at V and 5 bases at J, with 18 bases in the middle. The CDR3 reads CASSLFLATRSTEAFF. CDR3 sequence (DNA): TGTGCCAGCAGCTTGTTCCTGGCAACTAGAAGTACTGAAGCTTTCTTT.

The V and J genes are TRBV6-6 and TRBJ1-1, with D possibly matching TRBD1 (5 bases). Trimming removed 6 bases at V and 1 base at J, with 12 bases between. The CDR3 totals 14 residues. The germline CDR1 and CDR2 sequences are MNHNY and SVGAGI (reference sequence). CDR3 sequence: CASRFRGGNTEAFF. CDR3 sequence (DNA): TGTGCCAGCAGGTTTCGGGGGGGGAACACTGAAGCTTTCTTT.

The chain joins TRBV6-1 to TRBJ1-2; D possibly corresponds to TRBD1 (6 bases). The germline CDR1 and CDR2 sequences are MNHNS and SASEGT. The germline V and J ends were trimmed by 4 bases and 1 base, with 22 bases remaining between them. This CDR3 has 18 residues. CDR3 amino acids: CASSGTGTAGVLNYGYTF. The CDR3 nucleotides are TGTGCCAGCAGTGGCACGGGGACGGCAGGGGTCCTTAACTATGGCTACACCTTC.

This chain connects TRBV5-5 to TRBJ1-6, with D possibly TRBD1 on 6 matching bases. This CDR3 is built from 18 residues. Germline V gene sequence: CDR1 SGHKS, CDR2 YYEKEE (reference sequence). Trimming pared 0 bases from V and 6 bases from J, leaving 19 bases between. The CDR3 coding sequence is TGTGCCAGCAGCTTGGACAGGGAGTCCTCCTCGGTTAATTCACCCCTCCACTTT. Protein product: CASSLDRESSSVNSPLHF.